This is a list of T cell receptor beta chains from one sample in a study of cytomegalovirus exposure and HLA in healthy donors. The table came from immunoSEQ multiplex PCR; TCRdb's copy has only in-frame clones and leaves some out. The sample includes 100,000 or so clones, 87% of them seen just once. Sequencing input: PBMCs. These receptors originate from a woman aged 25 to 39 in good health and CMV-seronegative. Both conserved end residues are part of each CDR3. The D gene is left open where the match is weak. Clone sizes are given selectively: once, few, many, or a class where the clone is expanded.

TRBD2	once	TRBV28	TRBJ2-1	TGTGCCAGCAGTTTCTCAGCGGGAGGGCCTAATGAGCAGTTCTTC	CASSFSAGGPNEQFF
-	-	TRBV18	TRBJ2-5	TGTGCCAGCTCACCACCGTCGGGGCAAGAGACCCAGTACTTC	CASSPPSGQETQYF
TRBD2	-	TRBV4-3	TRBJ2-1	TGCGCCAGCAGCCGCACAGCGGGAGAGCAGTTCTTC	CASSRTAGEQFF
TRBD1	-	TRBV2	TRBJ1-1	TGTGCCAGCAGGAGGACGACAGGGGGCGCTTGGGCTTTCTTT	CASRRTTGGAWAFF
-	-	TRBV19	TRBJ1-1	TGTGCCAGTAGAGAGACAGCCTTCAACACTGAAGCTTTCTTT	CASRETAFNTEAFF
-	few	TRBV6-1	TRBJ1-1	TGTGCCAGCAGTGTCCCCCGAGGGAACACTGAAGCTTTCTTT	CASSVPRGNTEAFF
-	-	TRBV9	TRBJ2-7	TGTGCCAGCAGCGTAGGGGCTAGCTGGGTCGAGCAGTACTTC	CASSVGASWVEQYF
TRBD1	-	TRBV11-3	TRBJ2-2	TGTGCCAGCAGCGGGCAGGGGGACGGGGAGCTGTTTTTT	CASSGQGDGELFF
TRBD2	-	TRBV10-3	TRBJ2-7	TGTGCCATCAGGCCAGCGGGAGTTCCCTACGAGCAGTACTTC	CAIRPAGVPYEQYF
TRBD1	-	TRBV5-1	TRBJ1-2	TGCGCCAGCAGCTTGGGTCCCCAGGGGGCGAGTGATGGCTACACCTTC	CASSLGPQGASDGYTF
-	-	TRBV6-1	TRBJ1-4	TGTGCCAGCAGTGAGGAGTGGTTGGAGGGTGAAAAACTGTTTTTT	CASSEEWLEGEKLFF
TRBD1	once	TRBV9	TRBJ2-2	TGTGCCAGCAGCGTAGCTCAGGGGGCGAACACCGGGGAGCTGTTTTTT	CASSVAQGANTGELFF
-	-	TRBV9	TRBJ2-7	TGTGCCAGCAGCGCCCTCGGCGGGAACTCCTACGAGCAGTACTTC	CASSALGGNSYEQYF
TRBD2	-	TRBV2	TRBJ2-3	TGTGCCAGCAGTTACTCTCGGGGGGGGCCGGGAGATACGCAGTATTTT	CASSYSRGGPGDTQYF
-	-	TRBV6-5	TRBJ1-2	TGTGCCAGCACGACGGGGGTTTTGGGCTACACCTTC	CASTTGVLGYTF
-	-	TRBV5-6	TRBJ1-2	TGTGCCAGCAGCTTGGCCTCGTATGGCTACACCTTC	CASSLASYGYTF
-	once	TRBV27	TRBJ1-5	TGTGCCACCAGGGAGGGGTCTGATCAGCCCCAGCATTTT	CATREGSDQPQHF
TRBD1	few	TRBV28	TRBJ1-5	TGTGCCAGCAGTTTTCGAGACAGGGGGGGGCAGCCCCAGCATTTT	CASSFRDRGGQPQHF
TRBD2	-	TRBV5-6	TRBJ2-3	TGTGCCAGCAGTCCTCCCGGGACTACCCTTCCTTATTTT	CASSPPGTTLPYF
TRBD2	-	TRBV7-3	TRBJ2-1	TGTGCCAGCAGCTTAATCTCAGCGGGGTTGTTCTTC	CASSLISAGLFF
-	-	TRBV7-2	TRBJ1-5	TGTGCCAGCAGCTCTGAGTATAGCAATCAGCCCCAGCATTTT	CASSSEYSNQPQHF
-	few	TRBV6-5	TRBJ1-6	TGTGCCAGCACTATCAACAGGAACCTTAATTCACCCCTCCACTTT	CASTINRNLNSPLHF
-	-	TRBV7-2	TRBJ2-1	TGTGCCAGCAGCTTCCGCGGGAATGAGCAGTTCTTC	CASSFRGNEQFF
-	-	TRBV27	TRBJ2-3	TGTGCCAGCATTGGCGGGGACACGCAGTATTTT	CASIGGDTQYF
-	-	TRBV5-4	TRBJ2-2	TGTGCCAGCAGCTTATCGACCGGGGAGCTGTTTTTT	CASSLSTGELFF
TRBD1	-	TRBV13	TRBJ1-1	TGTGCCAGCAGGAGGGGGGACAGAGCCTTGAACACTGAAGCTTTCTTT	CASRRGDRALNTEAFF
TRBD1	-	TRBV5-4	TRBJ2-5	TGTGCCAGCAGATCGGTGACAGGGGGCGGCGAGACCCAGTACTTC	CASRSVTGGGETQYF
-	-	TRBV21-1	TRBJ1-1	TGTGCCAGCAGCCAACCAGGGGGCACTGAAGCTTTCTTT	CASSQPGGTEAFF
-	-	TRBV6-5	TRBJ1-1	TGTGCCAGCAGCTCCCGTGGGGCCTTGTTCTCTGAAGCTTTCTTT	CASSSRGALFSEAFF
TRBD2	-	TRBV11-3	TRBJ2-3	TGTGCCAGCAGCTTAGGGCGGGGGGGTATAGATACGCAGTATTTT	CASSLGRGGIDTQYF
TRBD2	-	TRBV7-8	TRBJ2-3	TGTGCCAGCAGCCCCCCCTTAGCGGGAGGGCCAGATACGCAGTATTTT	CASSPPLAGGPDTQYF
-	once	TRBV6-4	TRBJ1-5	TGTGCCAGCAGTTTTGACAGGTCGAATCAGCCCCAGCATTTT	CASSFDRSNQPQHF